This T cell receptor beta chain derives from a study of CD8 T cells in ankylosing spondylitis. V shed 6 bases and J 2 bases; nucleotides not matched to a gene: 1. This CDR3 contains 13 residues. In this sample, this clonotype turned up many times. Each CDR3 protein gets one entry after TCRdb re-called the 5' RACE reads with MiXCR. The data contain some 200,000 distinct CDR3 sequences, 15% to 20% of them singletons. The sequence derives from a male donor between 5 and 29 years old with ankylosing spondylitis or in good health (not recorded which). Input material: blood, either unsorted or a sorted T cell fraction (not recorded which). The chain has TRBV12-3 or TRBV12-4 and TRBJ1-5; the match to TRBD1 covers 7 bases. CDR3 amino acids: CASRGQGNQPQHF. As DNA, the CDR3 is TGTGCCAGCAGAGGACAGGGCAATCAGCCCCAGCATTTT.